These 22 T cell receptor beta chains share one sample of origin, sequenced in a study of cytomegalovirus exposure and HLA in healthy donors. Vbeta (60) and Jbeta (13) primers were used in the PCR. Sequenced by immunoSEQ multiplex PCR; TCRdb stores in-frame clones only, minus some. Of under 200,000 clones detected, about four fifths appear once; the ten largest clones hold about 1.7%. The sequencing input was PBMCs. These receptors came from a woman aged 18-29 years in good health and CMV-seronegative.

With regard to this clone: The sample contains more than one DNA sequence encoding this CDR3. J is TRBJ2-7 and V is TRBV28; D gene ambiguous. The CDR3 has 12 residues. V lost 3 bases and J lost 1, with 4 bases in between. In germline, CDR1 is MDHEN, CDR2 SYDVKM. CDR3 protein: CASSLASYEQYF. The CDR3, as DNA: TGTGCCAGCAGTTTGGCTTCCTACGAGCAGTACTTC.

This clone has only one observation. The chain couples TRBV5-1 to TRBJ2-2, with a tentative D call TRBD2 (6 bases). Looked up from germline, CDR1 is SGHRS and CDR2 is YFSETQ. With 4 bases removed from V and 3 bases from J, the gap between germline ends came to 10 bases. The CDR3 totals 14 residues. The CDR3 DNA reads TGCGCCAGCAGCCCGGGACTGTACACCGGGGAGCTGTTTTTT. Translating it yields CASSPGLYTGELFF.

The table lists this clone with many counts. The CDR3 DNA sequence: TGTGCCAGCAGCTTATGGCAGGGGGTCGGGGAGCTGTTTTTT. This sequence encodes CASSLWQGVGELFF. The chain employs TRBV7-6 and TRBJ2-2; 7 bases fit TRBD1. There are 14 residues in the CDR3. J gave up 7 bases and V 2 bases, and 4 bases lay outside the gene matches. The germline CDR1 and CDR2 sequences are SGHVS and FNYEAQ.

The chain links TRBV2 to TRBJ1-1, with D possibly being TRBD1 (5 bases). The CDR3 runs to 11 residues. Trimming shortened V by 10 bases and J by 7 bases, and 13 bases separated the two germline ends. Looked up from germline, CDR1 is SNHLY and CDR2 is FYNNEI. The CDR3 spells CANLEGLEAFF. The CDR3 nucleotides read TGTGCCAACCTTGAGGGACTTGAAGCTTTCTTT. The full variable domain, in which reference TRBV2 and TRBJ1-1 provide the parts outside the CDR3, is EPEVTQTPSHQVTQMGQEVILRCVPISNHLYFYWYRQILGQKVEFLVSFYNNEISEKSEIFDDQFSVERPDGSNFTLKIRSTKLEDSAMYFCANLEGLEAFFGQGTRLTVV.

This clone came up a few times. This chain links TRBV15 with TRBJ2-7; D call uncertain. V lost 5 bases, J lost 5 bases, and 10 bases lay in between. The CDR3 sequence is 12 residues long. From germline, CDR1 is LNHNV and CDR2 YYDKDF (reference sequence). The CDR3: CATSSQLNEQYF. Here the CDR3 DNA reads TGTGCCACCAGCTCCCAACTAAACGAGCAGTACTTC.

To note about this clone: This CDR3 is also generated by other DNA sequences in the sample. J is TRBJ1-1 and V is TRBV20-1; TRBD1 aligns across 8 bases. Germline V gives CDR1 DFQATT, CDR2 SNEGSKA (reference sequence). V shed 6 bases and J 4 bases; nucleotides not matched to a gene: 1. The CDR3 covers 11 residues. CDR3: CSADRATEAFF. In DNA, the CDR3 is TGCAGTGCGGACAGGGCCACTGAAGCTTTCTTT.

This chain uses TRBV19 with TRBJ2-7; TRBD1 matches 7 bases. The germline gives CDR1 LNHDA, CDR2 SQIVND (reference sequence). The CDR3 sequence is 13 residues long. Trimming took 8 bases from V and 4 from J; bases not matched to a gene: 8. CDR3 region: CASAPGQLYEQYV. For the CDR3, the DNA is TGTGCCAGTGCTCCGGGACAGCTATACGAGCAGTACGTC.

The CDR3 DNA reads as TGTGCCAGCAGTTTCCGGGACTATGCAAGGGGGGCCTACGAGCAGTACTTC. This sequence encodes CASSFRDYARGAYEQYF. V gene TRBV28 combines with J gene TRBJ2-7, with D possibly being TRBD2 (7 bases). The V gene lost 3 bases and the J gene lost 2 bases, with 20 bases spanning the gap. Germline V CDR1 and CDR2: MDHEN, SYDVKM. The CDR3 spans 17 residues.

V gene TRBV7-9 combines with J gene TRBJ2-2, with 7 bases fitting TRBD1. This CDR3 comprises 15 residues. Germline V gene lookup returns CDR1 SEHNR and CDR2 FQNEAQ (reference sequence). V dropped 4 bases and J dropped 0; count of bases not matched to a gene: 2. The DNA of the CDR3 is TGTGCCAGCAGCTGGGGGACAGCGAACACCGGGGAGCTGTTTTTT. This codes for CASSWGTANTGELFF.

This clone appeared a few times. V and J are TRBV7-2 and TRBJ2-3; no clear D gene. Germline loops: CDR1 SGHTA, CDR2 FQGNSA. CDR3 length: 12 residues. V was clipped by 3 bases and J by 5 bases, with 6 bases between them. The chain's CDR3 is CASSFFGDTQYF. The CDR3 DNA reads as TGTGCCAGCAGCTTCTTCGGAGATACGCAGTATTTT.

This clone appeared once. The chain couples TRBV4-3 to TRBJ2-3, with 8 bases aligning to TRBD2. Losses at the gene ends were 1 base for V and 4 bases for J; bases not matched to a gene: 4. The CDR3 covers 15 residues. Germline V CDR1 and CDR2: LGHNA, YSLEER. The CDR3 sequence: CASSQGAGGADTQYF. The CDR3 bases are TGCGCCAGCAGCCAAGGGGCGGGAGGTGCAGATACGCAGTATTTT.

In nucleotides, the CDR3 is TGTGCCAGCAGCCTAATTATGGGACAGCCTTCGTTCCAAGAGACCCAGTACTTC. This encodes CASSLIMGQPSFQETQYF. This chain links TRBV7-6 with TRBJ2-5; 7 positions agree with TRBD1. The CDR3 has 18 residues. CDR1 SGHVS and CDR2 FNYEAQ come from the germline V gene. Germline trimming cut 5 bases from V and 1 base from J; bases unmatched to any gene: 16.

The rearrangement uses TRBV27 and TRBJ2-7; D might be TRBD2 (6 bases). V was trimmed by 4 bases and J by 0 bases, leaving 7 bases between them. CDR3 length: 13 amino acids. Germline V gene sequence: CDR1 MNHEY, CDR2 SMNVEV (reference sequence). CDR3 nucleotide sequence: TGTGCCAGCAGTTCCGGGAGCTCCTACGAGCAGTACGTC. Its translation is CASSSGSSYEQYV.

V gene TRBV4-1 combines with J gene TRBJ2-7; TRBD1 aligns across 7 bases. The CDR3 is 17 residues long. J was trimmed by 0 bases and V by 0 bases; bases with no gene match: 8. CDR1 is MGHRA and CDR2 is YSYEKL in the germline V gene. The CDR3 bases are TGCGCCAGCAGCCAAGATTATGGGACAGAGAGCTCCTACGAGCAGTACGTC. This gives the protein CASSQDYGTESSYEQYV.

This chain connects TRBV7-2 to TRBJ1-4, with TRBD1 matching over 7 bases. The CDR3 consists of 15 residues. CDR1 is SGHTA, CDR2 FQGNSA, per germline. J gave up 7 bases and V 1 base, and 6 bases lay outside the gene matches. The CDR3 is CASSLVGTEGEKLFF. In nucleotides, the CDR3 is TGTGCCAGCAGCTTAGTTGGGACAGAAGGTGAAAAACTGTTTTTT.

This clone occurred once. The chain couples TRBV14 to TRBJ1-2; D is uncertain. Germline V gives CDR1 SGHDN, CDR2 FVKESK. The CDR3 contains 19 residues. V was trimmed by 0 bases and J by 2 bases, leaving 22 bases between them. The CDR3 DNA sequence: TGTGCCAGCAGCCAAGATAGAGGTAAGCCCACTAATCACAACTATGGCTACACCTTC. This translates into CASSQDRGKPTNHNYGYTF.

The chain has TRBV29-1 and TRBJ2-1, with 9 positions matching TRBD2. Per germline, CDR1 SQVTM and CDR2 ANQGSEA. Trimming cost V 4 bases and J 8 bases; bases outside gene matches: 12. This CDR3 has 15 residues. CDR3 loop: CSVGGGRARFDEQFF. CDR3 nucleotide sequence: TGCAGCGTTGGAGGCGGGAGGGCCAGGTTCGATGAGCAGTTCTTC.

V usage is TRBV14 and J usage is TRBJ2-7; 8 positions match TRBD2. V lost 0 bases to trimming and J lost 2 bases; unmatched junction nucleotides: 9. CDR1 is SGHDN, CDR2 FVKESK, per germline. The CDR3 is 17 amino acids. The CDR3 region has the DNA TGTGCCAGCAGCCAAGATGGGGGTGTAGCGGGACCCTACGAGCAGTACTTC. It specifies CASSQDGGVAGPYEQYF.

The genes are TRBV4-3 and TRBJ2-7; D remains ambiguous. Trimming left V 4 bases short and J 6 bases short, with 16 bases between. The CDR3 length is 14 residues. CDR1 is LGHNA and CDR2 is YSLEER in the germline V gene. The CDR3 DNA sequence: TGCGCCAGCAGCCCAGCGAATGCCCCCGCCGAGCAGTACTTC. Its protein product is CASSPANAPAEQYF.

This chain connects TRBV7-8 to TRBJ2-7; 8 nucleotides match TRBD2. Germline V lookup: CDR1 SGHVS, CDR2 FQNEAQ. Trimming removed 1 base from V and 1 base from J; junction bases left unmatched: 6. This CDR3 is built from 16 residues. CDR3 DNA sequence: TGTGCCAGCAGCTTAGTAGGACTAGCCGTATCCTACGAGCAGTACTTC. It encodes CASSLVGLAVSYEQYF.

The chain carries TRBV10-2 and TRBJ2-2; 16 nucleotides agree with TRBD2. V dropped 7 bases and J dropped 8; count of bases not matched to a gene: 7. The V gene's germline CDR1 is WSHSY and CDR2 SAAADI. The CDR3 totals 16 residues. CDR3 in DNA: TGCGCCAGCATGGGACTAGCGGGAGGGAGTTCGGGGGAGCTGTTTTTT. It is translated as CASMGLAGGSSGELFF.

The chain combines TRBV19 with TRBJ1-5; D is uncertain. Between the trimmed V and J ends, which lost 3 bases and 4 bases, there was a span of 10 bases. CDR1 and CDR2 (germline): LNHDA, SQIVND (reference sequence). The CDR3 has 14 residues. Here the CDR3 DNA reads TGTGCCAGTAGTATTCCGCGGGAAAATCAGCCCCAGCATTTT. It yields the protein CASSIPRENQPQHF.